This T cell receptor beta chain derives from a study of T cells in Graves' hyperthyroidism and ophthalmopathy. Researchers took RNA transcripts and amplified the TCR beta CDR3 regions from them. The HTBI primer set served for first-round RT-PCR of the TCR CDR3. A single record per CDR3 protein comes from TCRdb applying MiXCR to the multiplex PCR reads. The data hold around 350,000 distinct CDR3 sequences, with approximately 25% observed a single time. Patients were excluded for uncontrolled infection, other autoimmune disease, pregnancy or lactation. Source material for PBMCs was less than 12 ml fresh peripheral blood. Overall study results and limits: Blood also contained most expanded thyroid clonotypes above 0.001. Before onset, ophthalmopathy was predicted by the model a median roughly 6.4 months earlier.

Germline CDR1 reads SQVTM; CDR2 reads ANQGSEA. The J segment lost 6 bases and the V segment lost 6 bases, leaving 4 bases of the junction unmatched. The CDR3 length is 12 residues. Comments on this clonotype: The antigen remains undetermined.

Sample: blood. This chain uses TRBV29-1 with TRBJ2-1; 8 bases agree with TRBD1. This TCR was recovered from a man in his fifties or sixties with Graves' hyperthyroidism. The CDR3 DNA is TGCAGCGTCCCTACAGGGGGCAATGAGCAGTTCTTC. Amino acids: CSVPTGGNEQFF.